Listed below are T cell receptor beta chains from one sample, sequenced in a study of beta chain features in type 1 diabetes. TCRdb keeps only in-frame clones here, not all; method: immunoSEQ multiplex PCR. The data contain almost 250,000 clones, about 14% of them seen just once; the ten biggest clones take up 0.025% to 0.03%. The sample taken for sequencing was naive CD4+ T cells from blood. Receptor source: a woman between 40 and 55 years old in good health. The CDR3 runs from the conserved cysteine through the conserved F or W. The order of the fields is D gene, J gene, CDR3 length, V gene, clone size, CDR3 DNA, CDR3 protein. A D gene is named only where the DNA matches it firmly. Part of the rows lack a size; the others show once, few, many or a class for expanded clones.

>.|TRBJ1-1|13|TRBV14|.
TGTGCCAGCAGCCGAGTAGTGAACACTGAAGCTTTCTTT
CASSRVVNTEAFF
>.|TRBJ1-1|12|TRBV15|.
TGTGCCACCCAGGGTGGGTACACTGAAGCTTTCTTT
CATQGGYTEAFF
>.|TRBJ2-5|13|TRBV2|.
TGTGCCAGCAGTGTAATCGGTGAGGAGACCCAGTACTTC
CASSVIGEETQYF
>TRBD1|TRBJ2-7|15|TRBV7-9|few
TGTGCCAGCAGCTTAGTGGGGACAGTGTTCTACGAGCAGTACTTC
CASSLVGTVFYEQYF
>TRBD1|TRBJ1-1|15|TRBV5-1|few
TGCGCCAGCAGCTCGCTACGGGACAGGGGCACTGAAGCTTTCTTT
CASSSLRDRGTEAFF
>TRBD2|TRBJ2-3|17|TRBV5-1|.
TGCGCCAGCAGCTTGGGAGGACTAGCGGGGGTTACAGATACGCAGTATTTT
CASSLGGLAGVTDTQYF
>.|TRBJ1-4|12|TRBV29-1|.
TGCAGCGTTGGCCAGACATGGGAAAAACTGTTTTTT
CSVGQTWEKLFF
>.|TRBJ2-5|13|TRBV2|few
TGTGCCACCAGTGGAGGGATTGGAGAGACCCAGTACTTC
CATSGGIGETQYF
>TRBD2|TRBJ2-1|15|TRBV12-5|.
TGTGCTAGTGGTTTGAACGGGGGGGCGTCCAATGAGCAGTTCTTC
CASGLNGGASNEQFF
>.|TRBJ1-4|12|TRBV5-1|.
TGCGCCAGCAGCTCCGAGGCCACAGGTCTGTTTTTT
CASSSEATGLFF
>TRBD1|TRBJ1-4|14|TRBV5-4|few
TGTGCCAGCAGCAGAAGACAGGGAAGTGAAAAACTGTTTTTT
CASSRRQGSEKLFF
>.|TRBJ1-1|15|TRBV6-5|.
TGTGCCAGCAGTTACACAGGGACCATGAACACTGAAGCTTTCTTT
CASSYTGTMNTEAFF
>TRBD2|TRBJ2-1|15|TRBV5-6|.
TGTGCCAGCAGCTTGGTTTTAGCGGGGGCCAATGAGCAGTTCTTC
CASSLVLAGANEQFF
>.|TRBJ2-3|16|TRBV4-2|.
TGTGCCAGCAGCCAAGACTCTAGTAGAGCCACAGATACGCAGTATTTT
CASSQDSSRATDTQYF
>.|TRBJ1-2|16|TRBV5-4|.
TGTGCCAGCAGCTTACCACAGGGTTCTCGAAACTATGGCTACACCTTC
CASSLPQGSRNYGYTF
>TRBD2|TRBJ2-1|16|TRBV11-2|.
TGTGCCAGCAGCTCTCGACTAGCGGGGGGCTACAATGAGCAGTTCTTC
CASSSRLAGGYNEQFF
>.|TRBJ2-7|14|TRBV9|.
TGTGCCAGCAGCGTAGCAGGAACCCCCTACGAGCAGTACTTC
CASSVAGTPYEQYF
>TRBD1|TRBJ2-1|15|TRBV7-9|.
TGTGCCAGCAGCCAGCGGGACAGGGGCCAGAATGAGCAGTTCTTC
CASSQRDRGQNEQFF
>.|TRBJ2-1|14|TRBV18|.
TGTGCCAGCTCACCGTCGACATTCTACAATGAGCAGTTCTTC
CASSPSTFYNEQFF
>.|TRBJ1-1|18|TRBV5-5|few
TGTGCCAGCAGCTTGGTTCTTGGGACAAACACCAGGAACACTGAAGCTTTCTTT
CASSLVLGTNTRNTEAFF
>TRBD1|TRBJ1-2|14|TRBV6-1|.
TGTGCCAGCAGACACACAGGGGGCGAGGCTGGCTACACCTTC
CASRHTGGEAGYTF
>TRBD1|TRBJ2-3|17|TRBV7-8|few
TGTGCCAGCAGCCCCCGACCTGGGACAGCAAGCACAGATACGCAGTATTTT
CASSPRPGTASTDTQYF
>.|TRBJ2-2|16|TRBV9|few
TGTGCCAGCAGCCCAGGAGGCAGGTCGAACACCGGGGAGCTGTTTTTT
CASSPGGRSNTGELFF
>TRBD2|TRBJ2-5|19|TRBV5-1|few
TGCGCCAGCAGCTTAATGACTAGCGGGGGGAAGACCGCTCAAGAGACCCAGTACTTC
CASSLMTSGGKTAQETQYF
>.|TRBJ2-7|15|TRBV7-9|few
TGTGCCAGCAGCTTAGGGCAGGGGTCCGCGTACGAGCAGTACTTC
CASSLGQGSAYEQYF
>TRBD1|TRBJ2-7|14|TRBV25-1|.
TGTGCCAGCAGCGGGACAGGGTCTCTATACGAGCAGTACTTC
CASSGTGSLYEQYF